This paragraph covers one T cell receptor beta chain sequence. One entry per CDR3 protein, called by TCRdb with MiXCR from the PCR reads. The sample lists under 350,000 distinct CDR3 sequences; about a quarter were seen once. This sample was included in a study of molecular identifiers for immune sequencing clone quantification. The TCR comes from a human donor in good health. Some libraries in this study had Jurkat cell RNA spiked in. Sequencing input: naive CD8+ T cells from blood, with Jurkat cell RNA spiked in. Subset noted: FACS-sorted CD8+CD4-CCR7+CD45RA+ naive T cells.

CDR3 in amino acids: CATSVTRYNEQFF. The CDR3 region has the DNA TGTGCCACCAGCGTGACACGTTACAATGAGCAGTTCTTC. The chain joins TRBV15 to TRBJ2-1; D gene ambiguous. Germline-derived CDR1 and CDR2 are LNHNV and YYDKDF (reference sequence). This CDR3 has 13 amino acids. The V end was cut by 5 bases, the J end by 4 bases, with 9 bases between.